The source of this T cell receptor beta chain is a study of blood T cell repertoires in COVID-19. Trimming removed 5 bases from V and 2 bases from J, with 19 bases in between. Germline CDR1 and CDR2: SGHVS and FQNEAQ. The CDR3 runs 16 residues. Some clones are missing from TCRdb's copy, which holds only in-frame ones; the method was immunoSEQ multiplex PCR. The sample consists of about 270,000 clones, around 84% of them appearing once. This TCR was sampled from a human donor with COVID-19, enrolled during active disease. The donor label of this sample is uncertain. Material for sequencing was peripheral blood. The J gene is TRBJ2-7, the V gene TRBV7-8, with a tentative D call TRBD2 (5 bases). The CDR3 spells CASSPRSGLTTYEQYF. DNA of the CDR3: TGTGCCAGCAGCCCCCGCAGCGGACTCACTACCTACGAGCAGTACTTC.